The 20 T cell receptor beta chains below were found in one sample sequenced in a study of T cell repertoires in cytomegalovirus infection. TCRdb re-called the reads with MiXCR, one entry per CDR3 protein. Of approximately 990,000 distinct CDR3 sequences listed, 25% to 40% were seen once; the top ten hold around 15%. For these TCRs, the target antigens are not known. The material sequenced was cultured CD8+ T cells from PBMCs, taken from culture after CMV antigen stimulation. These receptors came from a human donor in good health (CMV status not recorded). Some clones in this sample may be carry-over from other donors' samples.

The chain has TRBV7-8 and TRBJ2-2; D possibly corresponds to TRBD1 (6 bases). V dropped 5 bases and J dropped 0 bases, with 13 bases sitting between them. This CDR3 is built from 16 residues. Germline assignment: CDR1 SGHVS and CDR2 FQNEAQ. The CDR3 sequence is CASSGQSKANTGELFF. The CDR3 coding sequence is TGTGCCAGCAGCGGACAGAGTAAAGCGAACACCGGGGAGCTGTTTTTT.

A single count supports this clonotype. A junction end diverges from the germline sequence, so it may reflect a read error. This rearrangement joins TRBV6-1 to TRBJ1-5; 7 bases match TRBD1. This CDR3 is built from 16 residues. Germline CDR1 and CDR2: MNHNS and SASEGT. DNA of the CDR3: TGTGCCAACAGTGAATGGGAGGGGGCCTTCAATCAGCCCCAGCATTTT. Amino acids: CANSEWEGAFNQPQHF.

The table lists this clonotype with a few counts. The rearrangement links TRBV27 to TRBJ1-2, with TRBD1 identical over 7 bases. The CDR3 spans 16 residues. The germline CDR1 and CDR2 sequences are MNHEY and SMNVEV (reference sequence). The V and J ends lost 5 bases and 4 bases, in that order; junction bases with no gene match: 13. In nucleotides, the CDR3 is TGTGCCAGCAGTCCAGGGGGAGTAGACGGACGCTATGGCTACACCTTC. Protein product: CASSPGGVDGRYGYTF.

The chain joins TRBV28 to TRBJ2-4; D gene uncertain. CDR3 size: 12 residues. Trimming cost V 8 bases and J 8 bases, with 13 bases left between them. The germline CDR1 and CDR2 sequences are MDHEN and SYDVKM. CDR3 nucleotides: TGTGCCAGCCTTTCAACCAAGGACATTCAGTACTTC. The encoded protein is CASLSTKDIQYF.

This clonotype was seen at least ten times. The chain is built from TRBV7-2 and TRBJ1-2; weak D call: TRBD1 (5 bases). CDR3 length equals 14 residues. In germline, CDR1 is SGHTA, CDR2 FQGNSA. The ends were cut back, 3 bases at V and 4 bases at J, with 12 bases in the middle. The CDR3 spells CASSFLQDLYGYTF. The CDR3 nucleotides are TGTGCCAGCAGCTTCTTACAGGATCTCTATGGCTACACCTTC.

The V call is TRBV7-6, the J call TRBJ1-3; D not certain. Per germline, CDR1 SGHVS and CDR2 FNYEAQ. The V end lost 1 base, the J end lost 1 base, and 8 bases lay between the germline ends. The CDR3 covers 15 residues. CDR3 nucleotide sequence: TGTGCCAGCAGCTTAGTGGCAGGATCTGGAAACACCATATATTTT. Its protein product is CASSLVAGSGNTIYF. The full variable domain, in which reference TRBV7-6 and TRBJ1-3 provide the parts outside the CDR3, is GAGVSQSPRYKVTKRGQDVALRCDPISGHVSLYWYRQALGQGPEFLTYFNYEAQQDKSGLPNDRFSAERPEGSISTLTIQRTEQRDSAMYRCASSLVAGSGNTIYFGEGSWLTVV.

In its sample, this clonotype was seen once. The rearrangement uses TRBV7-9 and TRBJ1-1; the D is unclear. CDR1 and CDR2 (germline): SEHNR, FQNEAQ (reference sequence). Trimming removed 4 bases from V and 3 bases from J, with 9 bases in between. The CDR3 loop spans 13 amino acids. CDR3 protein: CASSSETYTEAFF. The CDR3 DNA follows: TGTGCCAGCAGCTCAGAGACGTACACTGAAGCTTTCTTT.

The table lists this clonotype with many counts. The rearrangement links TRBV6-2 or TRBV6-3 to TRBJ1-1; 7 bases map to TRBD1. The germline V gene encodes CDR1 MNHEY and CDR2 SVGEGT. The CDR3 has 13 residues. The trim removed 4 bases at V and 8 bases at J, leaving 7 bases unmatched. CDR3 region: CASSSRAGQEAFF. DNA for the CDR3: TGTGCCAGCAGTTCTCGGGCGGGACAGGAAGCTTTCTTT.

The gene calls are TRBV19 and TRBJ1-2; D perhaps matches TRBD1 (5 bases). The CDR3 loop spans 14 amino acids. CDR1 is LNHDA and CDR2 is SQIVND in the germline V gene (reference sequence). V lost 3 bases and J lost 8, with 16 bases in between. In DNA form, the CDR3 reads TGTGCCAGTAGTATTCAGCGACAGCCACTGGGCTACACCTTC. Its translation is CASSIQRQPLGYTF.

The chain links TRBV9 to TRBJ2-1, with TRBD2 matching over 10 bases. The CDR3 loop spans 17 amino acids. Germline assignment: CDR1 SGDLS and CDR2 YYNGEE. Trimming removed 0 bases from V and 8 bases from J; junction bases left unmatched: 11. CDR3 region: CASSVALSGGPGYEQFF. CDR3 DNA sequence: TGTGCCAGCAGCGTAGCCCTTAGCGGGGGGCCGGGCTATGAGCAGTTCTTC.

This clonotype was observed a handful of times. The V and J genes are TRBV27 and TRBJ2-7; D is perhaps TRBD1 or TRBD2 (5 bases each). V lost 3 bases and J lost 3, with 9 bases in between. The CDR3 runs 13 residues. CDR1 is MNHEY, CDR2 SMNVEV, per germline (reference sequence). CDR3 sequence: CASSFGDGYEQYF. DNA for the CDR3: TGTGCCAGCAGTTTTGGGGACGGCTACGAGCAGTACTTC.

A note on this clonotype: This may be a read error, as it is one base from a much larger clone. The genes are TRBV12-3 or TRBV12-4 and TRBJ2-7; tentatively, D is TRBD2 (5 bases). CDR3 length: 12 residues. CDR3 coding DNA: TGTGCCAGCAGTCCAGGAGGTTACGAGCAGCACGTC. Translating it yields CASSPGGYEQHV.

Turning to this clonotype: This CDR3 fails to terminate in the conserved phenylalanine or tryptophan, so it likely reflects a read error. V and J are TRBV13 and TRBJ1-5, with 7 bases matching TRBD1. Germline loops: CDR1 PRHDT, CDR2 FYEKMQ (reference sequence). The V and J ends lost 0 bases and 7 bases, in that order; junction bases with no gene match: 3. This CDR3 contains 14 residues. CDR3 coding DNA: TGTGCCAGCAGCTTAGGAGGGGGCGGGCAGCCCCAGCATTAT. This codes for CASSLGGGGQPQHY.

The chain combines TRBV4-1 with TRBJ1-1, with D possibly being TRBD1 (6 bases). The germline V gene has CDR1 MGHRA and CDR2 YSYEKL. The ends were cut back, 1 base at V and 7 bases at J, with 13 bases in the middle. CDR3 size: 14 residues. The CDR3 DNA is TGCGCCAGCAGCCAAGCACAGGGCAGCCGTGAAGCTTTCTTT. This sequence encodes CASSQAQGSREAFF.

This clonotype was seen only a few times. The chain joins TRBV7-6 to TRBJ2-7; D is unresolved. The length of the CDR3 is 14 residues. From germline, CDR1 is SGHVS and CDR2 FNYEAQ. V was trimmed by 5 bases and J by 1 base, leaving 12 bases between them. In DNA form, the CDR3 reads TGTGCCAGCAGCCCCGGGCCAGATTCCTACGAGCAGTACGTC. Protein product: CASSPGPDSYEQYV.

The gene calls are TRBV12-3 or TRBV12-4 and TRBJ2-3; D unresolved. Trimming took 5 bases from V and 2 from J, leaving 14 bases between them. The CDR3 covers 15 residues. The CDR3 nucleotides read TGTGCCAGCAGTACCCTCCGCGACGACACAGATACGCAGTATTTT. Protein sequence: CASSTLRDDTDTQYF.

This chain links TRBV4-1 with TRBJ2-5; 12 bases fit TRBD1. Germline CDR1 MGHRA, CDR2 YSYEKL. With V trimmed by 3 bases and J by 7 bases, 6 bases remained unmatched. The CDR3 is made up of 15 amino acids. Here the CDR3 reads CASSHGTGGIRTQYF. CDR3 DNA sequence: TGCGCCAGCAGCCACGGGACAGGGGGCATTCGGACCCAGTACTTC.

This clonotype was picked up many times. This sequence joins TRBV14 and TRBJ1-3, with TRBD1 identical over 11 bases. Per the germline V gene, CDR1 is SGHDN and CDR2 is FVKESK. This CDR3 has 15 residues. Trimming removed 3 bases from V and 4 bases from J; junction bases left unmatched: 2. In nucleotides, the CDR3 is TGTGCCAGCAGCCACGGACAGGGGGCCGGAAACACCATATATTTT. It translates to CASSHGQGAGNTIYF.

This clonotype was seen repeatedly, ten times or more. Here the CDR3 reads CASSLGRQGAYEQYV. The CDR3 bases are TGTGCCAGCAGTTTAGGAAGACAGGGGGCCTACGAGCAGTACGTC. The chain has TRBV28 and TRBJ2-7, with 9 bases matching TRBD1. Per the germline V gene, CDR1 is MDHEN and CDR2 is SYDVKM. The trim removed 2 bases at V and 2 bases at J, leaving 4 bases unmatched. The CDR3 has 15 residues.

V and J are TRBV11-2 and TRBJ2-4; TRBD1 might be the D (6 bases). Trimming took 2 bases from V and 0 from J, leaving 23 bases between them. Germline V gene lookup returns CDR1 SGHAT and CDR2 FQNNGV. CDR3 size: 20 residues. CDR3 coding DNA: TGTGCCAGCAGCTTAAATCTGGGGGCGCCGGGTTTACTAGCCAAAAACATTCAGTACTTC. Translation: CASSLNLGAPGLLAKNIQYF.